Shown below are 12 T cell receptor beta chains from a single sample sequenced in a study of blood T cells in healthy people across ages. Combining a sample-barcoded 5' primer with a J-beta primer mix, a second PCR ran for 7 to 11 cycles. TCRdb analysed the 5' RACE reads with MiXCR anew, one entry per CDR3 protein. The sample yields 650,000 to 1,000,000 distinct CDR3 sequences, under 40% seen once. Sequences were obtained from blood. These receptors originate from a young man in good health.

The rearrangement joins TRBV7-2 to TRBJ1-1; the D gene is possibly TRBD1 (6 bases). This CDR3 contains 14 residues. Germline-derived CDR1 and CDR2 are SGHTA and FQGNSA. V lost 7 bases, J lost 2 bases, and 14 bases lay in between. The CDR3 nucleotides are TGTGCCAGCAACAAAGGGGGGAGTAACACTGAAGCTTTCTTT. It encodes CASNKGGSNTEAFF.

The chain is built from TRBV4-1 and TRBJ2-4; tentatively, D is TRBD1 (6 bases). Germline V gives CDR1 MGHRA, CDR2 YSYEKL. The CDR3 extends over 13 amino acids. Trimming removed 0 bases at V and 10 bases at J, with 10 bases between. CDR3 bases: TGCGCCAGCAGCCAAGAAACAGGGCTTATTCAGTACTTC. This translates into CASSQETGLIQYF.

The chain is built from TRBV21-1 and TRBJ1-2; TRBD1 reflects the table's D call only, with no check against the DNA. TRBV21-1 counts as a pseudogene. The CDR3 has 19 residues. In DNA form, the CDR3 reads TGTGCCAGCAGCAAATCTCCCGGGAAGGTTGGATTAAATAACTATGGCTACACCTTC. Protein product: CASSKSPGKVGLNNYGYTF.

This clonotype was seen repeatedly, ten times or more. The rearrangement uses TRBV4-3 and TRBJ2-5; D call uncertain. The V and J ends lost 0 bases and 5 bases respectively, with 13 bases between them. Germline V CDR1 and CDR2: LGHNA, YSLEER. CDR3 length: 15 residues. CDR3 sequence: CASSQERTDQETQYF. CDR3 bases: TGCGCCAGCAGCCAAGAGAGGACGGATCAGGAGACCCAGTACTTC.

This clonotype was found once. V gene TRBV7-2 combines with J gene TRBJ2-5, with D uncertain. V lost 5 bases and J lost 5, with 15 bases in between. The CDR3 sequence is 14 residues long. Per germline, CDR1 SGHTA and CDR2 FQGNSA. The CDR3 region has the DNA TGTGCCAGCAGCAACTGGGTCCGTACCGAGACCCAGTACTTC. Translating it yields CASSNWVRTETQYF.

This chain links TRBV6-5 with TRBJ2-1, with 8 positions matching TRBD1. CDR1 is MNHEY and CDR2 is SVGAGI in the germline V gene. The CDR3 is 16 amino acids. J was trimmed by 10 bases and V by 0 bases; bases with no gene match: 11. The CDR3 nucleotides are TGTGCCAGCAGTTACTCGGGTCGGACAGGGTATGACGAGCAGTTCTTC. Translation gives CASSYSGRTGYDEQFF.

This clonotype was recorded many times. This sequence joins TRBV11-2 and TRBJ2-5, with D tentatively TRBD2 (5 bases). Trimming removed 4 bases at V and 5 bases at J, with 8 bases between. CDR1 and CDR2 (germline): SGHAT, FQNNGV. The CDR3 spans 12 residues. The CDR3 spells CASSSSGETQYF. In nucleotides, the CDR3 is TGTGCCAGCAGCTCGTCGGGGGAGACCCAGTACTTC.

The chain carries TRBV7-3 and TRBJ2-1, with a possible D match to TRBD2 (5 bases). Matching the DNA end better, TRBJ2-7 makes the J call doubtful. CDR1 SGHTA and CDR2 FQGTGA come from the germline V gene. This CDR3 spans 16 amino acids. CDR3 in DNA: TGTGCCAGCAGCTTAACGGTCGGTATAGCGTCCAATGAGCAGTACTTC. As protein: CASSLTVGIASNEQYF.

This chain uses TRBV29-1 with TRBJ1-2; no clear D. V was pared by 3 bases and J by 1 base, with 0 bases between. Germline-derived CDR1 and CDR2 are SQVTM and ANQGSEA. The CDR3 consists of 10 residues. The CDR3, as DNA: TGCAGCGTTGATAACTATGGCTACACCTTC. It is translated as CSVDNYGYTF.

The chain combines TRBV6-4 with TRBJ2-1; 9 bases agree with TRBD1. Trimming at V came to 1 base and at J to 8 bases, leaving 6 bases not matched to a gene. Germline V lookup: CDR1 MRHNA, CDR2 SNTAGT. This CDR3 is 15 amino acids long. The CDR3: CASSDFVGQGYEQFF. The CDR3 DNA sequence: TGTGCCAGCAGTGACTTCGTGGGACAGGGTTATGAGCAGTTCTTC.

The rearrangement uses TRBV20-1 and TRBJ2-7, with 8 bases matching TRBD1. This CDR3 region has 14 residues. Germline-derived CDR1 and CDR2 are DFQATT and SNEGSKA (reference sequence). V was clipped by 0 bases and J by 6 bases; unmatched bases: 7. The CDR3 sequence is CSARDLDRACEQYF. Here the CDR3 DNA reads TGCAGTGCTAGAGATCTGGACAGGGCCTGCGAGCAGTACTTC.

This clonotype came up once. This chain connects TRBV6-5 to TRBJ2-5; perhaps TRBD1 as D (7 bases). Between the trimmed V and J ends, which lost 1 base and 11 bases, there was a span of 17 bases. CDR1 is MNHEY, CDR2 SVGAGI, per germline. The CDR3 sequence is 14 residues long. CDR3 DNA sequence: TGTGCCAGCAGTTACTTGGAGGGGGCCGGGGAGCAGTACTTC. It yields the protein CASSYLEGAGEQYF.